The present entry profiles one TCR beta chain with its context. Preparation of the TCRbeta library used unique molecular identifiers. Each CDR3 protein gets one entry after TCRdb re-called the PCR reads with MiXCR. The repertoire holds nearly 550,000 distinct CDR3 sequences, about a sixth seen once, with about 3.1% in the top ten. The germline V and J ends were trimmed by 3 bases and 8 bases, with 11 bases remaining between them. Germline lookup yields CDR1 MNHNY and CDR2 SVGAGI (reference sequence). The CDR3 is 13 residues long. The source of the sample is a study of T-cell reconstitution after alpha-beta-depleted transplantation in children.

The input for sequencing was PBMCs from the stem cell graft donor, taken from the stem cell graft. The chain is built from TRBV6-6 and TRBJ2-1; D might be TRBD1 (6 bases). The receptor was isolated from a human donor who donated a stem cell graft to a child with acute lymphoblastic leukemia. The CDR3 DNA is TGTGCCAGCAGTTATTCCAGGGGTCATGAGCAGTTCTTC. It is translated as CASSYSRGHEQFF.